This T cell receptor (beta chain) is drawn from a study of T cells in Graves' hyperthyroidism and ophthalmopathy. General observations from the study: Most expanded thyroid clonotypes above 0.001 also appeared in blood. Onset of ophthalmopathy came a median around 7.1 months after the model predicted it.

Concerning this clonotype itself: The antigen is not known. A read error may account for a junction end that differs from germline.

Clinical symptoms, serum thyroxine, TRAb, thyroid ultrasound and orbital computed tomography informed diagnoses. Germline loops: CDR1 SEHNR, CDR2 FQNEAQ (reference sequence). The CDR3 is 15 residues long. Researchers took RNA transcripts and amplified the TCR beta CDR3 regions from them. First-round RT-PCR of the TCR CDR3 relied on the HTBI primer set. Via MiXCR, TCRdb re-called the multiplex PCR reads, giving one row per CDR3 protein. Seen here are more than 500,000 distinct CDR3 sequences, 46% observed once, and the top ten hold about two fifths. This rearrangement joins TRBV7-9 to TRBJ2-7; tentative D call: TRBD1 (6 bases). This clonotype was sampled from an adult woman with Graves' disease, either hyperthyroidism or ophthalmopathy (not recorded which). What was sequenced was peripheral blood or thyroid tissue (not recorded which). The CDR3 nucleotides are TGTGCCAGCAGTTTAGCAGGGGTCGGATCCTACGAGCAGTACTTC. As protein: CASSLAGVGSYEQYF.